The 14 T cell receptor beta chains given below trace back to one sample, sequenced in a study of immune characterization of retroperitoneal liposarcoma. From the PCR reads, TCRdb called clonotypes with MiXCR, one entry per CDR3 protein. Among about 11,000 distinct CDR3 sequences listed, over 20% were seen once. Sequenced material: blood. Receptors originate from a female donor with retroperitoneal liposarcoma.

This clonotype was observed at least ten times. The V call is TRBV12-5, the J call TRBJ1-2, with no clear D. Germline CDR1 reads LGHNT; CDR2 reads FRNRAP. Trimming removed 1 base from V and 6 bases from J, with 9 bases in between. This CDR3 spans 13 amino acids. As DNA, the CDR3 is TGTGCTAGTGGTTTGGAGAATCGGAATGGCTACACCTTC. Translated: CASGLENRNGYTF.

The chain carries TRBV12-3 or TRBV12-4 and TRBJ2-7, with no clear D. V lost 2 bases and J lost 3, with 8 bases in between. CDR3 length: 13 residues. The DNA for the CDR3 is TGTGCCAGCAGTTTATCCCAGAACTACGAGCAGTACTTC. It is translated as CASSLSQNYEQYF.

The rearrangement joins TRBV7-8 to TRBJ2-1, with D maybe TRBD2 (6 bases). Germline assignment: CDR1 SGHVS and CDR2 FQNEAQ. V gave up 1 base and J gave up 5 bases, with 6 bases separating them. The length of the CDR3 is 13 residues. The DNA for the CDR3 is TGTGCCAGCAGCTTAGGGACTAACAATGAGCAGTTCTTC. Its translation is CASSLGTNNEQFF.

V usage is TRBV10-3 and J usage is TRBJ2-5; D tentatively fits TRBD1 or TRBD2 (5 bases each). The last part of the DNA fits TRBJ2-7 better; the J call may be wrong. The CDR3 length is 14 residues. CDR1 ENHRY and CDR2 SYGVKD come from the germline V gene. Here the CDR3 reads CAIRPGTTDYEQYF. The CDR3 region has the DNA TGTGCCATCAGACCCGGGACCACAGACTACGAGCAGTACTTC.

In its sample, this clonotype was seen many times. The V gene is TRBV12-3 or TRBV12-4, the J gene TRBJ2-1, with D perhaps TRBD2 (6 bases). Trimming took off 7 bases at V and 8 bases at J, with 9 bases between the two ends. The CDR3 contains 11 residues. CDR3 in DNA: TGTGCCAGCAACTCGGGGGATGAGCAGTTCTTC. This sequence encodes CASNSGDEQFF.

This clonotype was counted at least ten times. The CDR3 spells CASSYGTFSNPYNEQFF. The CDR3 DNA reads TGTGCCAGCAGTTACGGAACCTTTTCAAACCCCTACAATGAGCAGTTCTTC. The genes are TRBV6-6 and TRBJ2-1, with D unclear. V gave up 2 bases and J gave up 2 bases, with 16 bases separating them. The CDR3 loop spans 17 amino acids. Germline V gene sequence: CDR1 MNHNY, CDR2 SVGAGI (reference sequence).

The table lists this clonotype with many counts. The chain employs TRBV25-1 and TRBJ2-7; TRBD2 might be the D (6 bases). The germline V gene encodes CDR1 MGHDK and CDR2 SYGVNS. Trimming took off 6 bases at V and 4 bases at J, with 13 bases between the two ends. CDR3 length equals 13 residues. The CDR3 spells CASSPTGVYEQYF. The CDR3 DNA reads as TGTGCCAGCAGCCCCACGGGGGTTTACGAGCAGTACTTC.

This clonotype is labeled as medium-sized. This chain uses TRBV6-1 with TRBJ2-3; 11 bases fit TRBD2. Germline V gene lookup returns CDR1 MNHNS and CDR2 SASEGT. The CDR3 is made up of 14 amino acids. V lost 4 bases to trimming and J lost 8 bases; unmatched junction nucleotides: 5. CDR3 protein: CASSVSGREGTQYF. DNA for the CDR3: TGTGCCAGCAGTGTTAGCGGGAGGGAGGGTACGCAGTATTTT.

This clonotype came up once. The chain joins TRBV28 to TRBJ2-1, with 11 bases identical to TRBD1. Trimming took 6 bases from V and 4 from J; bases not matched to a gene: 5. Germline CDR1 MDHEN, CDR2 SYDVKM. There are 15 residues in the CDR3. The CDR3 sequence: CASSMDRGHYNEQFF. Here the CDR3 DNA reads TGTGCCAGCAGCATGGACAGGGGGCATTACAATGAGCAGTTCTTC.

This chain uses TRBV6-5 with TRBJ2-1, with D possibly TRBD2 on 5 matching bases. Between the trimmed V and J ends, which lost 6 bases and 10 bases, there was a span of 13 bases. The CDR3 is 12 residues long. Looked up from germline, CDR1 is MNHEY and CDR2 is SVGAGI. The CDR3 region has the DNA TGTGCCAGCAGCTCCTCTAGCAGAGAGCAGTTCTTC. Translating gives CASSSSSREQFF.

This clonotype is termed medium-sized. The rearrangement uses TRBV6-6 and TRBJ2-5; D unresolved. Trimming removed 0 bases at V and 5 bases at J, with 4 bases between. Germline values: CDR1 MNHNY, CDR2 SVGAGI (reference sequence). This CDR3 region has 12 residues. CDR3 bases: TGTGCCAGCAGTTACTCGTTCGAGACCCAGTACTTC. Translation: CASSYSFETQYF.

This clonotype was counted between two and nine times. The chain carries TRBV6-1 and TRBJ2-3; TRBD2 aligns across 8 bases. Per the germline V gene, CDR1 is MNHNS and CDR2 is SASEGT. The CDR3 contains 18 residues. V was pared by 0 bases and J by 1 base, with 9 bases of the junction left unmatched. The DNA of the CDR3 is TGTGCCAGCAGTGAAGCGGTCGGGCTAGCGGGCCGCACAGATACGCAGTATTTT. It translates to CASSEAVGLAGRTDTQYF.

The chain recombines TRBV4-1 with TRBJ2-3; 10 nucleotides align to TRBD2. With 4 bases clipped from V and 2 bases from J, the junction kept 3 bases outside the gene matches. The germline CDR1 and CDR2 sequences are MGHRA and YSYEKL. This CDR3 is built from 15 residues. The CDR3 protein is CASSRGLAATDTQYF. The CDR3 DNA reads as TGCGCCAGCAGCCGTGGACTAGCGGCCACAGATACGCAGTATTTT.

The chain combines TRBV5-8 with TRBJ2-5, with 8 bases that match TRBD1. CDR1 SGHTS and CDR2 YDEGEE come from the germline V gene. CDR3 length: 17 residues. V shed 0 bases, J shed 4 bases, and the junction held 11 bases outside the gene matches. This CDR3 is CASSLASGQGLGETQYF. CDR3 sequence (DNA): TGTGCCAGCAGCTTGGCCAGCGGACAGGGACTTGGAGAGACCCAGTACTTC.